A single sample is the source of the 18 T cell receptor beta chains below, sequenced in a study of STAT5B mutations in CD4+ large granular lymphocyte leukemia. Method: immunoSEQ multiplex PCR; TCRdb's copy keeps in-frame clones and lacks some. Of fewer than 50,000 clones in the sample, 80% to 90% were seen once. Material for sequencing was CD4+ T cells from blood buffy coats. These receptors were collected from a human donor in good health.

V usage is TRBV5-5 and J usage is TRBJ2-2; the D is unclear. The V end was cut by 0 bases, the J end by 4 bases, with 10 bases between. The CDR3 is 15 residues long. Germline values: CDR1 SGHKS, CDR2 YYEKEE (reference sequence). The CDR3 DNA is TGTGCCAGCAGCTTGGATCGGGCGCCCACCGGGGAGCTGTTTTTT. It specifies CASSLDRAPTGELFF. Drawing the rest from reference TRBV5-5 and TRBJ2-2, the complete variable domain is DAGVTQSPTHLIKTRGQQVTLRCSPISGHKSVSWYQQVLGQGPQFIFQYYEKEERGRGNFPDRFSARQFPNYSSELNVNALLLGDSALYLCASSLDRAPTGELFFGEGSRLTVL.

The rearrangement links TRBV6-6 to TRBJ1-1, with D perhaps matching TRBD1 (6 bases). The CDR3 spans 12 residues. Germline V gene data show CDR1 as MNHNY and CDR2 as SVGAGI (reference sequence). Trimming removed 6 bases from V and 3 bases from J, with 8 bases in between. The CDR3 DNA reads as TGTGCCAGCAGGAAGGGGGACACTGAAGCTTTCTTT. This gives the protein CASRKGDTEAFF.

CDR3 amino acids: CASSPGVGGNQPQHF. CDR3 bases: TGTGCCAGCTCACCCGGGGTGGGAGGCAATCAGCCCCAGCATTTT. The chain recombines TRBV18 with TRBJ1-5; D is unresolved. The CDR3 spans 15 residues. V lost 3 bases and J lost 2, with 11 bases in between. The germline gives CDR1 KGHSH, CDR2 LQKENI.

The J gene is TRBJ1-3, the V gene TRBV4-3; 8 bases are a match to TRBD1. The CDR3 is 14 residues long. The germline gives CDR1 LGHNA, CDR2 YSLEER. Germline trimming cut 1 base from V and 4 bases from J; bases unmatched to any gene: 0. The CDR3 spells CASSQGQGGNTIYF. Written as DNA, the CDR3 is TGCGCCAGCAGCCAAGGACAGGGGGGAAACACCATATATTTT.

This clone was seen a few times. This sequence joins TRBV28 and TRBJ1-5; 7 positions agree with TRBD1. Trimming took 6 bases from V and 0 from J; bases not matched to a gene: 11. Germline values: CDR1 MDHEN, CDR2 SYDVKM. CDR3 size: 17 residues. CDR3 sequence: CASRRVRDRVSNQPQHF. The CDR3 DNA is TGTGCCAGCAGAAGGGTCCGGGACAGAGTTAGCAATCAGCCCCAGCATTTT.

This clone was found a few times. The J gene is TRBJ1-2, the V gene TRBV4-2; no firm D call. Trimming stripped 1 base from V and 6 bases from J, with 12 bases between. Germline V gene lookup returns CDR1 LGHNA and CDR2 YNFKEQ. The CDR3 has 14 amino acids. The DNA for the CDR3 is TGTGCCAGCAGCCAAGGGACTCTAGGACATGGCTACACCTTC. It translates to CASSQGTLGHGYTF.

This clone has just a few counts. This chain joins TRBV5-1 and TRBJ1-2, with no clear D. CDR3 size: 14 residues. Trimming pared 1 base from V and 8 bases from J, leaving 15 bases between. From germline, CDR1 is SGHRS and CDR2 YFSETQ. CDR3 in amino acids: CASSLLAGSVGYTF. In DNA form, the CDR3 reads TGCGCCAGCAGCTTGTTGGCCGGGAGCGTCGGCTACACCTTC.

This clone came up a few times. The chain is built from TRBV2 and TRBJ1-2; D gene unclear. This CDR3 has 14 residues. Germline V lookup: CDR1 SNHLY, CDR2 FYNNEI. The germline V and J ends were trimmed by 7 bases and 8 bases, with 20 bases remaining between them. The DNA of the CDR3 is TGTGCCAGCACCTCGGGGTGGGGTATATACGGCTACACCTTC. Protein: CASTSGWGIYGYTF.

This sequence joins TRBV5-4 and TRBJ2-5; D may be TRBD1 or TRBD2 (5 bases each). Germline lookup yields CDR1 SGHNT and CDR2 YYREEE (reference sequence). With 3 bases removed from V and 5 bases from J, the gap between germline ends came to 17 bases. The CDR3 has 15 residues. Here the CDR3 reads CASSWGIVRGETQYF. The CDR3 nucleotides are TGTGCCAGCAGCTGGGGGATAGTCCGTGGGGAGACCCAGTACTTC.

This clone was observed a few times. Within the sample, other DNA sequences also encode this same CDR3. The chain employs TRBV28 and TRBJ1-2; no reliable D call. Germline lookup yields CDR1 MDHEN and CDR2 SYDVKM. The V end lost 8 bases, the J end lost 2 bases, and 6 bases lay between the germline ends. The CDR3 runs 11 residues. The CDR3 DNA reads TGTGCCAGCTCGATAAACTATGGCTACACCTTC. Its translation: CASSINYGYTF.

CDR3 region: CASSNVTGGGNTIYF. The DNA for the CDR3 is TGTGCCAGCAGTAATGTGACAGGGGGCGGAAACACCATATATTTT. This sequence joins TRBV7-7 and TRBJ1-3, with TRBD1 identical over 10 bases. The CDR3 runs 15 residues. V shed 6 bases, J shed 4 bases, and the junction held 6 bases outside the gene matches. Germline CDR1 reads SSHAT; CDR2 reads FNYEAQ (reference sequence).

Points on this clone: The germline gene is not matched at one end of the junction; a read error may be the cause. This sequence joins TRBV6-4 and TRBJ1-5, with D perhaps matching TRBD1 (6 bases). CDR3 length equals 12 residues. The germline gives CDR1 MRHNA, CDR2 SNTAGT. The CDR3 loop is CADEGGWKPQHF. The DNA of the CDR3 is TGCGCAGACGAGGGGGGGTGGAAGCCCCAGCATTTT.

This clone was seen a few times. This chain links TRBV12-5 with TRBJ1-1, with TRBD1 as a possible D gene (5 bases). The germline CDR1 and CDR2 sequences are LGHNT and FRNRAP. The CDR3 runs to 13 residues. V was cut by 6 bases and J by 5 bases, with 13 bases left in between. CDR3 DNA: TGTGCTAGTGGACCTACAGGAGGTACTGAAGCTTTCTTT. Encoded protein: CASGPTGGTEAFF.

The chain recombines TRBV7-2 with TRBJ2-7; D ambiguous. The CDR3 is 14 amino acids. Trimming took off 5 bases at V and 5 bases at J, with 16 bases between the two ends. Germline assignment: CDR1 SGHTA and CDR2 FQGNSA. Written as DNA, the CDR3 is TGTGCCAGCAGCCAGGCCGGTTTTGGAAACGAGCAGTACTTC. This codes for CASSQAGFGNEQYF.

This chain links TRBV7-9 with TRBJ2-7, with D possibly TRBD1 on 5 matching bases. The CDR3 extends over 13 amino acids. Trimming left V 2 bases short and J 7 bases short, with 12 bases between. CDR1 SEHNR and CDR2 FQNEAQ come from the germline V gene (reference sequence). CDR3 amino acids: CASSLRHQGEQYF. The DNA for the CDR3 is TGTGCCAGCAGCTTACGACATCAGGGAGAGCAGTACTTC.

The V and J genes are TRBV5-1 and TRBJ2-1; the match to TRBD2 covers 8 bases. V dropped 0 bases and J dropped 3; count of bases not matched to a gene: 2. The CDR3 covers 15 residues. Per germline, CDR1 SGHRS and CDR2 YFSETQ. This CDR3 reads CASSLVAGGYNEQFF. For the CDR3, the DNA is TGCGCCAGCAGCTTGGTGGCGGGAGGCTACAATGAGCAGTTCTTC.

CDR3 sequence reads: CASRTNQPQHF. The DNA of the CDR3 is TGTGCCAGCAGAACTAATCAGCCCCAGCATTTT. This chain joins TRBV28 and TRBJ1-5, with D hard to call. Germline V gives CDR1 MDHEN, CDR2 SYDVKM. The CDR3 covers 11 residues. V gave up 6 bases and J gave up 4 bases, with 4 bases separating them.

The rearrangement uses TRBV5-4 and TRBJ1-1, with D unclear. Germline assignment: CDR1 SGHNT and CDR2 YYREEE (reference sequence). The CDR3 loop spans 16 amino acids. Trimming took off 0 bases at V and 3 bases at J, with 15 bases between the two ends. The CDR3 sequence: CASSLDIGRRDTEAFF. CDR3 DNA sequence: TGTGCCAGCAGCTTGGATATCGGACGCCGGGACACTGAAGCTTTCTTT.